This T cell receptor beta chain was obtained from a study of T cells after yellow fever vaccination. Study-level information: Preparation used SMART-Seq v4 Ultra Low Input for the low-cell-number fractions. The study, taken as a whole, reports: After the booster, around 95% of CD4 and just over 85% of CD8 primary-response clones were re-detected. Only a minor proportion of clonotypes was detected across both CD4 and CD8 compartments.

TCR cDNA was made by 5'RACE template switching, adding a universal primer site and UMIs. MiXCR, run by TCRdb on the 5' RACE reads, gives a single entry per CDR3 protein. Of roughly 500,000 distinct CDR3 sequences in the sample, about 19% are singletons; the top ten hold 13% to 15%. This clonotype was observed many times. Its matching antigen is unknown. This TCR derives from a man aged 25 to 45 who received the YFV17D yellow fever vaccine. The sample in question was PBMCs, obtained 15 days after the yellow fever booster vaccination.

The CDR3 DNA is TGTGCCAGCAGTCCCAGTCCACCTGCTAACTATGGCTACACCTTC. Protein sequence: CASSPSPPANYGYTF. The chain recombines TRBV12-3 or TRBV12-4 with TRBJ1-2; no clear D. This CDR3 region has 15 residues. The V end lost 5 bases, the J end lost 0 bases, and 13 bases lay between the germline ends.